This T cell receptor beta chain was captured by sequencing in a study of T cells in Graves' hyperthyroidism and ophthalmopathy. On the study more broadly: Peripheral blood collection took place at initial diagnosis, before any treatment.

This CDR3 contains 14 residues. The V gene end was trimmed by 1 base and the J gene end by 9 bases; junction bases not matched to a gene: 9. Germline V CDR1 and CDR2: DFQATT, SNEGSKA (reference sequence). Using RNA transcripts as the source, TCR beta CDR3 regions were amplified. The HTBI primer set served for first-round RT-PCR of the TCR CDR3. Via MiXCR, TCRdb re-called the multiplex PCR reads, giving one row per CDR3 protein. Here the sample spans fewer than 700,000 distinct CDR3 sequences, 15% to 20% being singletons. Isolation of PBMCs was performed on around 9.3 ml fresh peripheral blood. The sample was blood. The J gene is TRBJ2-1, the V gene TRBV20-1, with 7 bases aligning to TRBD2. The TCR comes from a woman younger than 45 with Graves' hyperthyroidism. The CDR3 DNA reads TGCAGTGCTAGAGTCGGACTAGTCGGCACTGAGCAGTTCTTC. Amino acids: CSARVGLVGTEQFF.